What follows are 11 T cell receptor beta chains derived from one specimen sequenced in a study of blood T cell repertoires in COVID-19. Here immunoSEQ multiplex PCR was the method, and the copy in TCRdb shows in-frame clones only, minus some. The sample yields around 700,000 clones, just under 90% seen once. Input material: peripheral blood. The receptor source for this set is a woman younger than 35 with acute or convalescent COVID-19.

The chain couples TRBV4-1 to TRBJ2-7; D perhaps matches TRBD2 (5 bases). This CDR3 is 15 amino acids long. CDR1 MGHRA and CDR2 YSYEKL come from the germline V gene. Trimming took off 1 base at V and 2 bases at J, with 12 bases between the two ends. CDR3 coding DNA: TGCGCCAGCAGCCAAGGCGGAGGCCTTGCCTACGAGCAGTACTTC. Translating it yields CASSQGGGLAYEQYF.

V is TRBV7-9 and J is TRBJ1-1; no definite D call. Trimming stripped 1 base from V and 2 bases from J, with 5 bases between. The CDR3 covers 13 residues. Per the germline V gene, CDR1 is SEHNR and CDR2 is FQNEAQ (reference sequence). CDR3 region: CASSLESNTEAFF. CDR3 in DNA: TGTGCCAGCAGCTTAGAGAGTAACACTGAAGCTTTCTTT. The full variable domain, completed using reference TRBV7-9 and TRBJ1-1, is DTGVSQNPRHKITKRGQNVTFRCDPISEHNRLYWYRQTLGQGPEFLTYFQNEAQLEKSRLLSDRFSAERPKGSFSTLEIQRTEQGDSAMYLCASSLESNTEAFFGQGTRLTVV.

This chain links TRBV7-8 with TRBJ1-6; D unresolved. The V gene lost 5 bases and the J gene lost 7 bases, with 9 bases spanning the gap. Per the germline V gene, CDR1 is SGHVS and CDR2 is FQNEAQ. The CDR3 is made up of 13 amino acids. In nucleotides, the CDR3 is TGTGCCAGCAGCACCAACAGCAATTCACCCCTCCACTTT. Its protein is CASSTNSNSPLHF.

The rearrangement links TRBV18 to TRBJ1-3, with TRBD1 identical over 8 bases. Looked up from germline, CDR1 is KGHSH and CDR2 is LQKENI. J lost 2 bases, V lost 6 bases, and 3 bases had no gene match. This CDR3 comprises 14 residues. The CDR3 is CASSQTGAGNTIYF. The CDR3 DNA reads as TGTGCCAGCTCGCAGACAGGGGCTGGAAACACCATATATTTT.

The chain couples TRBV5-5 to TRBJ1-1; 7 nucleotides align to TRBD1. This CDR3 is 14 amino acids long. Trimming cost V 4 bases and J 2 bases; bases outside gene matches: 5. Germline CDR1 is SGHKS and CDR2 is YYEKEE (reference sequence). CDR3 amino acids: CASSHTGANTEAFF. The CDR3 region has the DNA TGTGCCAGCAGCCATACAGGGGCCAACACTGAAGCTTTCTTT.

The chain links TRBV28 to TRBJ2-3; 7 nucleotides align to TRBD1. CDR3 length equals 13 residues. V trimming: 5 bases; J trimming: 8 bases; junction bases outside the gene matches: 7. CDR1 MDHEN and CDR2 SYDVKM come from the germline V gene. CDR3 in amino acids: CASSDTGDGTQYF. CDR3 DNA sequence: TGTGCCAGCAGTGATACAGGGGACGGTACGCAGTATTTT.

This clone has only one observation. The V and J genes are TRBV6-1 and TRBJ2-7, with TRBD2 matching over 10 bases. With 3 bases clipped from V and 1 base from J, the junction kept 6 bases outside the gene matches. Germline lookup yields CDR1 MNHNS and CDR2 SASEGT. This CDR3 contains 16 residues. The CDR3 is CASSEGSGGWSYEQYF. DNA for the CDR3: TGTGCCAGCAGTGAGGGTAGCGGGGGGTGGTCCTACGAGCAGTACTTC.

This CDR3 reads CASSYSSPNYEQYF. The CDR3 DNA is TGTGCCAGCAGTTACTCATCCCCCAATTACGAGCAGTACTTC. The chain carries TRBV6-2 or TRBV6-3 and TRBJ2-7; D gene unclear. V shed 0 bases and J shed 4 bases, with 10 bases lying between them. Germline V lookup: CDR1 MNHEY, CDR2 SVGEGT. This CDR3 contains 14 residues.

The V gene is TRBV5-6, the J gene TRBJ2-7; D might be TRBD2 (6 bases). Germline loops: CDR1 SGHDT, CDR2 YYEEEE. V shed 0 bases and J shed 2 bases, with 15 bases lying between them. The CDR3 totals 16 residues. CDR3 sequence reads: CASSLAPDWTTYEQYF. The DNA of the CDR3 is TGTGCCAGCAGCTTGGCACCGGATTGGACTACCTACGAGCAGTACTTC.

The chain links TRBV3-1 (or the pseudogene TRBV3-2) to TRBJ2-7, with D uncertain. V dropped 5 bases and J dropped 4 bases, with 12 bases sitting between them. Germline V gene data show CDR1 as LGHDT and CDR2 as YNNKEL (reference sequence). The CDR3 has 13 amino acids. CDR3 sequence: CASSDSQIYEQYF. CDR3 bases: TGTGCCAGCAGCGACTCACAAATTTACGAGCAGTACTTC.

The chain has TRBV12-3 or TRBV12-4 and TRBJ1-2; TRBD1 might be the D (5 bases). Trimming took 2 bases from V and 3 from J, leaving 7 bases between them. The CDR3 consists of 13 residues. The CDR3 loop is CASSLSGDYGYTF. The CDR3 nucleotides read TGTGCCAGCAGTTTATCGGGGGACTATGGCTACACCTTC.